The entry below describes one T cell receptor beta chain. Clones were read by immunoSEQ multiplex PCR, and TCRdb kept only the in-frame ones, dropping some. The sample yields 95,000 to 110,000 clones, roughly 90% seen once. The sample comes from a study of OX40 agonist ivuxolimab in advanced cancers. Study background: While on treatment, patients had intravenous ivuxolimab at 0.01 to 10 mg/kg every 2 weeks. Partial responses were achieved by three patients, of whom one had hepatocellular carcinoma and two had cutaneous melanoma.

Germline CDR1 is LNHDA and CDR2 is SQIVND (reference sequence). This CDR3 is 15 amino acids long. Trimming cost V 6 bases and J 10 bases, with 19 bases left between them. The material was CD4+ or CD8+ T cells sorted from blood, obtained in a trial of the OX40 agonist ivuxolimab. The V gene is TRBV19, the J gene TRBJ1-6; D gene uncertain. The origin of this receptor is an adult with an advanced solid tumor such as melanoma, head and neck, liver or kidney cancer. CDR3 loop: CASRSQTGVASPLHF. The CDR3 nucleotides read TGTGCCAGTAGAAGTCAGACGGGCGTCGCGTCACCCCTCCACTTT.